The subject of this entry is one TCR beta chain. The data were taken from a study of OX40 agonist ivuxolimab in advanced cancers. Background on the study: It was ivuxolimab, an agonistic anti-OX40 (CD134) antibody, that patients were treated with. The dose-escalation group included hepatocellular carcinoma, melanoma, renal cell carcinoma and head and neck cancer. The mean age was approximately 60 years, ranging from roughly 23 to 80, with around four fifths of participants male.

Per the germline V gene, CDR1 is PRHDT and CDR2 is FYEKMQ (reference sequence). This CDR3 is 16 amino acids long. Trimming removed 0 bases at V and 0 bases at J, with 9 bases between. The repertoire was sequenced with immunoSEQ multiplex PCR; TCRdb's copy has only in-frame clones and lacks some. The sample includes fewer than 50,000 clones, approximately 88% seen only once; the top ten take roughly a sixth. Excluded were patients having autoimmune disease history or systemic immunosuppression. V gene TRBV13 combines with J gene TRBJ2-1; D perhaps matches TRBD1 (5 bases). Sequenced material: CD4+ or CD8+ T cells sorted from blood, taken in a trial of the OX40 agonist ivuxolimab. The source of this sequence is an adult with an advanced solid tumor such as melanoma, head and neck, liver or kidney cancer. In DNA form, the CDR3 reads TGTGCCAGCAGCTTAGGAGACAGTTACTCCTACAATGAGCAGTTCTTC. This encodes CASSLGDSYSYNEQFF.